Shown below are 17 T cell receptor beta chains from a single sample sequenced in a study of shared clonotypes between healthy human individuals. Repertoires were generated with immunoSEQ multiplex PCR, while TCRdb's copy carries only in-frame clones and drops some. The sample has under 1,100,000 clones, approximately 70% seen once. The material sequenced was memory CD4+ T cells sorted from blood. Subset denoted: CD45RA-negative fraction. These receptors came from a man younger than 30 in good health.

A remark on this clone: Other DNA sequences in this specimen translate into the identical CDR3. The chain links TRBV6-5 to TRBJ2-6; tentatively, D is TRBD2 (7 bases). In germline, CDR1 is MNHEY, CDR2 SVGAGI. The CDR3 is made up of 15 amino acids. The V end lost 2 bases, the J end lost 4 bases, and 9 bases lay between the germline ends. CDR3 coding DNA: TGTGCCAGCAGTTACGGGGGGGCCGGGGCCAACGTCCTGACTTTC. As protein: CASSYGGAGANVLTF.

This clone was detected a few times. The CDR3 sequence is CASSNTGTSNEQYF. CDR3 nucleotides: TGTGCCAGCAGCAACACCGGGACTAGTAACGAGCAGTACTTC. This chain uses TRBV7-2 with TRBJ2-7, with 8 bases aligning to TRBD2. Germline CDR1 SGHTA, CDR2 FQGNSA. The CDR3 loop spans 14 amino acids. The ends lost 5 bases at V and 5 bases at J; junction bases unmatched: 8.

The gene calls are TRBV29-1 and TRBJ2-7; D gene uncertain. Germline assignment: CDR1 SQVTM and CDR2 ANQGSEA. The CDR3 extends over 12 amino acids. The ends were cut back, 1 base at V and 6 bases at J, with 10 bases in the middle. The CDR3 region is CSVEVWVGEQYF. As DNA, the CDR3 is TGCAGCGTTGAAGTGTGGGTGGGCGAGCAGTACTTC.

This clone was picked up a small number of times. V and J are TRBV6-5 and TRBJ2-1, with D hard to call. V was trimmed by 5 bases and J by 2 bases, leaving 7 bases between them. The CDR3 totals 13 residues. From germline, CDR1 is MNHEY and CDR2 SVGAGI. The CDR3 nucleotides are TGTGCCAGCAGTCCGACGGCCTACAATGAGCAGTTCTTC. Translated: CASSPTAYNEQFF.

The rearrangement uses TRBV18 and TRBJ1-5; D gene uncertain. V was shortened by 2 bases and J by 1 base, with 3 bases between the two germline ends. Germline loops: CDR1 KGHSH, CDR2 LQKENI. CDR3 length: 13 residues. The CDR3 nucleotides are TGTGCCAGCTCACCAAGGAGCAATCAGCCCCAGCATTTT. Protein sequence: CASSPRSNQPQHF.

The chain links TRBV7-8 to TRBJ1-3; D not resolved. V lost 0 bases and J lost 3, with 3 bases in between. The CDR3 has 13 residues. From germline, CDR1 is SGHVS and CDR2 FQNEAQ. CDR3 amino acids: CASSLAYGNTIYF. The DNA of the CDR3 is TGTGCCAGCAGCTTAGCGTATGGAAACACCATATATTTT.

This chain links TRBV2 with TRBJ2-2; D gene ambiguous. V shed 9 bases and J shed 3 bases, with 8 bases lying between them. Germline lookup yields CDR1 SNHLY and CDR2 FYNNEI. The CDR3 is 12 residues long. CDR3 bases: TGTGCCAGTACAACGTACACCGGGGAGCTGTTTTTT. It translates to CASTTYTGELFF. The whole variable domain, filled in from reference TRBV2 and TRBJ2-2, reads EPEVTQTPSHQVTQMGQEVILRCVPISNHLYFYWYRQILGQKVEFLVSFYNNEISEKSEIFDDQFSVERPDGSNFTLKIRSTKLEDSAMYFCASTTYTGELFFGEGSRLTVL.

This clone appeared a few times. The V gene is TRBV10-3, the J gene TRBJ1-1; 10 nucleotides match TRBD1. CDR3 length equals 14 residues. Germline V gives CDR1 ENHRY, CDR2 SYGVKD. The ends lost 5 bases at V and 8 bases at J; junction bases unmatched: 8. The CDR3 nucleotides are TGTGCCATCAGTTCGGGACAGGGGAAAGCAGAAGCTTTCTTT. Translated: CAISSGQGKAEAFF.

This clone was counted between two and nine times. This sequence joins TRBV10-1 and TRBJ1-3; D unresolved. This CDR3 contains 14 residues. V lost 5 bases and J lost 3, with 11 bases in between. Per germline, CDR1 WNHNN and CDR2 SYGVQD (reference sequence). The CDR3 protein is CASSQQKFGNTIYF. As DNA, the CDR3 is TGCGCCAGCAGTCAACAGAAGTTTGGAAACACCATATATTTT.

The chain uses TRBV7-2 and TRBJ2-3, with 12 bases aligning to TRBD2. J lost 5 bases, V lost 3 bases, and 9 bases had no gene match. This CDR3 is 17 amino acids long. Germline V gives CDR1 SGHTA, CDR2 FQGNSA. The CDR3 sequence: CASSFPLAGGQGDTQYF. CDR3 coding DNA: TGTGCCAGCAGCTTCCCCCTAGCGGGGGGGCAGGGAGATACGCAGTATTTT.

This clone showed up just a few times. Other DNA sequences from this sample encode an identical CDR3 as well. The CDR3 bases are TGTGCCAGTAGTTCAGGGTTGAACACTGAAGCTTTCTTT. Its translation: CASSSGLNTEAFF. This chain links TRBV19 with TRBJ1-1; TRBD1 might be the D (5 bases). Germline V gene sequence: CDR1 LNHDA, CDR2 SQIVND (reference sequence). Deletions cut 5 bases from V and 0 bases from J, with 7 bases between. The CDR3 sequence is 13 residues long.

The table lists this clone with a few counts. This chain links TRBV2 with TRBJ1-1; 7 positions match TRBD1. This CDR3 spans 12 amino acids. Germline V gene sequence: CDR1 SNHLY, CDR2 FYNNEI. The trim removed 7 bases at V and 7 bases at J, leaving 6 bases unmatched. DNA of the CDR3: TGTGCCAGCACCCGGGACAGCCTTGAAGCTTTCTTT. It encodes CASTRDSLEAFF.

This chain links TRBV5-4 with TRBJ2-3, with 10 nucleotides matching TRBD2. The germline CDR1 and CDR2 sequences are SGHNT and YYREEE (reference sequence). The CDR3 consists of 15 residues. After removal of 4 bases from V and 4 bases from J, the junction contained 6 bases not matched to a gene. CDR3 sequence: CASSRSGGAADTQYF. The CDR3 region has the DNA TGTGCCAGCAGCCGGAGCGGGGGGGCGGCAGATACGCAGTATTTT.

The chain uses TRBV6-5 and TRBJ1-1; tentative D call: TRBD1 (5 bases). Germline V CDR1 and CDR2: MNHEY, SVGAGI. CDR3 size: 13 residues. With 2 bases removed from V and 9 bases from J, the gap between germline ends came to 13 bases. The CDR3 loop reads CASSYPGTAKAFF. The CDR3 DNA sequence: TGTGCCAGCAGTTACCCAGGGACGGCAAAAGCTTTCTTT.

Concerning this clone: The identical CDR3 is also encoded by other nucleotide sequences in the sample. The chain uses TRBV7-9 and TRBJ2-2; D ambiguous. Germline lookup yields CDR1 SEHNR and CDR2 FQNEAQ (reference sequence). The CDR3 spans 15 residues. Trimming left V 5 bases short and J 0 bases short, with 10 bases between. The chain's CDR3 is CASSPPGTNTGELFF. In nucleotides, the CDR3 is TGTGCCAGCAGCCCTCCTGGCACGAACACCGGGGAGCTGTTTTTT.

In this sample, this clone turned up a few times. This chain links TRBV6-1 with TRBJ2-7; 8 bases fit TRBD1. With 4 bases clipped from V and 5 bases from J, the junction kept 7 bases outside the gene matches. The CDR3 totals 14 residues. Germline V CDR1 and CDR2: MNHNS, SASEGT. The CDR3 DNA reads TGTGCCAGCAGTGTCCTGCAGACAGGGGACGAGCAGTACTTC. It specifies CASSVLQTGDEQYF.

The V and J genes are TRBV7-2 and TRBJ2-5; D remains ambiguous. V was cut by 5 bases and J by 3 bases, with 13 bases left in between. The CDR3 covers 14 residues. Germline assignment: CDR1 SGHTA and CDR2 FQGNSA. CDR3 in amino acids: CASSRLGIKETQYF. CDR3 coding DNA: TGTGCCAGCAGCCGTTTAGGGATAAAAGAGACCCAGTACTTC.